The entry below gives a single TCR beta chain sequence along with its context. What antigen it recognizes has not been identified. One base away there is no much larger clone; base qualities are not given. The entry originates in a study of control samples from healthy donors and cancer patients (dated by TCRdb to the early 2020s). Library prep was done by the immunoSEQ multiplex PCR assay. Drawn from immuneACCESS, this table holds only the in-frame rearrangements with V and J called that TCRdb kept. Clones are partly lost; checked studies trace under half to an unresolved V gene and leave the rest unexplained. Across this sample there are under 300,000 clones, with about 80% seen only once. The ten largest account for about 14% of the sample. From the cysteine through the phenylalanine, the CDR3 covers 15 amino acids. CDR3 DNA is the only sequence kept; it has 45 bases, read in frame from the first base. For this chain, trimming is 4 bases at the V end and 1 base at the J end, and the number of junction bases without a gene match is 7. CDR1 and CDR2, per the germline V gene (reference sequence), are SGHNT and YYREEE.

The sequencing sample was made of PBMCs. The sequence links TRBV5-4 to TRBJ1-1, with 7 bases in between that match TRBD1. The sequence was obtained from an older woman with lung cancer. The nucleotide sequence reads TGTGCCAGCAGCCTGACAGGGCGGCCGAACACTGAAGCTTTCTTT. This sequence encodes CASSLTGRPNTEAFF.